Listed here are 27 T cell receptor beta chains from one sample, sequenced in a study of early T cells in non-severe SARS-CoV-2 infection. Using its own MiXCR run on the 5' RACE reads, TCRdb lists one record per CDR3 protein. The table has about 60,000 distinct CDR3 sequences, around 5.6% seen once. Material for sequencing was whole blood. These receptors were taken from an adult who was a healthcare worker with PCR-confirmed SARS-CoV-2 infection or an uninfected control (not recorded which).

This clonotype appeared many times. The chain is built from TRBV5-4 and TRBJ2-1; 9 nucleotides agree with TRBD2. The CDR3 consists of 13 residues. Germline-derived CDR1 and CDR2 are SGHNT and YYREEE (reference sequence). After removal of 4 bases from V and 12 bases from J, the junction contained 8 bases not matched to a gene. The CDR3 nucleotides are TGTGCCAGCAGCAGGGGGGGACTAGCCTGGCAGTTCTTC. Protein sequence: CASSRGGLAWQFF.

This clonotype was detected ten times or more. The genes are TRBV6-2 or TRBV6-3 and TRBJ2-6; D is undetermined. This CDR3 comprises 14 residues. Germline-derived CDR1 and CDR2 are MNHEY and SVGEGT. The V end lost 5 bases, the J end lost 4 bases, and 9 bases lay between the germline ends. CDR3 in DNA: TGTGCCAGCAGTCCGTTTAACGGGGCCAACGTCCTGACTTTC. This codes for CASSPFNGANVLTF.

This clonotype was found many times. The chain couples TRBV28 to TRBJ2-7, with TRBD1 identical over 12 bases. V lost 6 bases, J lost 7 bases, and 7 bases stayed unmatched. This CDR3 contains 14 residues. Looked up from germline, CDR1 is MDHEN and CDR2 is SYDVKM. The CDR3 spells CASSSGQGAFEQYF. In nucleotides, the CDR3 is TGTGCCAGCAGCTCGGGACAGGGGGCCTTTGAGCAGTACTTC.

CDR3 residues: CASIGTAYSGANVLTF. The CDR3 nucleotides read TGTGCCAGCATAGGGACGGCTTACTCTGGGGCCAACGTCCTGACTTTC. The chain combines TRBV7-9 with TRBJ2-6, with D tentatively TRBD1 or TRBD2 (5 bases each). V was pared by 7 bases and J by 0 bases, with 13 bases between. The CDR3 has 16 amino acids. Germline values: CDR1 SEHNR, CDR2 FQNEAQ (reference sequence).

Ten or more counts support this clonotype. J is TRBJ2-1 and V is TRBV27, with 9 bases fitting TRBD1. This CDR3 has 12 residues. Germline V gene lookup returns CDR1 MNHEY and CDR2 SMNVEV (reference sequence). Germline trimming cut 4 bases from V and 15 bases from J; bases unmatched to any gene: 7. The CDR3 DNA sequence: TGTGCCAGCAGTTATGGGGGACAGGGTGCGTTCTTC. It specifies CASSYGGQGAFF.

This clonotype was picked up many times. The chain employs TRBV7-2 and TRBJ2-3; tentative D call: TRBD2 (5 bases). V was clipped by 3 bases and J by 3 bases, with 7 bases between them. The CDR3 is 13 amino acids. In germline, CDR1 is SGHTA, CDR2 FQGNSA. CDR3 bases: TGTGCCAGCAGCTTTCCGGGGACAGATACGCAGTATTTT. Protein product: CASSFPGTDTQYF.

This clonotype showed up many times. CDR3 in amino acids: CASSWLGDSNQPQHF. CDR3 DNA sequence: TGTGCCAGCAGTTGGCTCGGGGATAGCAATCAGCCCCAGCATTTT. The V call is TRBV6-6, the J call TRBJ1-5, with D unclear. Per germline, CDR1 MNHNY and CDR2 SVGAGI (reference sequence). This CDR3 contains 15 residues. Trimming cost V 4 bases and J 0 bases, with 10 bases left between them.

The sample holds a few counts of this clonotype. J is TRBJ1-5 and V is TRBV7-9; possibly TRBD1 for D (6 bases). The CDR3 totals 13 residues. Trimming took off 5 bases at V and 9 bases at J, with 14 bases between the two ends. CDR1 and CDR2 (germline): SEHNR, FQNEAQ (reference sequence). CDR3 amino acids: CASSLDSLSPQHF. The CDR3 region has the DNA TGTGCCAGCAGCCTGGACAGCCTATCGCCCCAGCATTTT.

This clonotype has ten or more counts. The chain couples TRBV10-3 to TRBJ1-6; TRBD1 matches at 7 bases. Trimming took 3 bases from V and 10 from J; bases not matched to a gene: 3. Germline assignment: CDR1 ENHRY and CDR2 SYGVKD. The CDR3 runs 13 residues. The CDR3 is CAISDRQGSPLHF. CDR3 DNA: TGTGCCATCAGTGATAGACAGGGATCACCCCTCCACTTT.

This clonotype was seen a handful of times. V gene TRBV30 combines with J gene TRBJ2-1, with 7 bases that match TRBD2. The V and J ends lost 7 bases and 7 bases, in that order; junction bases with no gene match: 13. In germline, CDR1 is GTSNPN, CDR2 SVGIG (reference sequence). This CDR3 is 14 amino acids long. The CDR3 sequence is CALGWGGSTNEQFF. The CDR3 coding sequence is TGTGCCTTGGGATGGGGCGGGAGTACGAATGAGCAGTTCTTC.

This clonotype was seen ten or more times. The chain uses TRBV5-6 and TRBJ1-1, with a possible D match to TRBD1 (5 bases). V lost 2 bases and J 4 bases, leaving 21 bases between the germline ends. The CDR3 length is 17 residues. CDR1 SGHDT and CDR2 YYEEEE come from the germline V gene. In nucleotides, the CDR3 is TGTGCCAGCAGCTTCCCGCCGCGGGCCCTAAGGGGCACTGAAGCTTTCTTT. Amino acids: CASSFPPRALRGTEAFF.

At least ten counts were recorded for this clonotype. The CDR3 sequence: CSAKGTGDGTEAFF. The DNA for the CDR3 is TGCAGCGCAAAGGGGACAGGGGATGGAACTGAAGCTTTCTTT. This chain uses TRBV29-1 with TRBJ1-1; 10 bases are shared with TRBD1. The V gene's germline CDR1 is SQVTM and CDR2 ANQGSEA. The CDR3 extends over 14 amino acids. Losses at the gene ends were 7 bases for V and 5 bases for J; bases not matched to a gene: 10.

A few counts support this clonotype. This chain joins TRBV12-3 or TRBV12-4 and TRBJ2-1, with D possibly being TRBD2 (5 bases). This CDR3 region has 13 residues. V lost 0 bases and J lost 8, with 8 bases in between. Here the CDR3 DNA reads TGTGCCAGCAGTTTAGCTCCCGGGGATGAGCAGTTCTTC. As protein: CASSLAPGDEQFF.

This clonotype was picked up many times. The chain combines TRBV6-4 with TRBJ1-3, with D possibly matching TRBD1 (5 bases). Germline V gene lookup returns CDR1 MRHNA and CDR2 SNTAGT. Trimming left V 6 bases short and J 9 bases short, with 18 bases between. The CDR3 totals 14 residues. As DNA, the CDR3 is TGTGCCAGCAGGACAACCTCCAGGGATGGCACCATATATTTT. It encodes CASRTTSRDGTIYF.

This chain uses TRBV5-5 with TRBJ1-1, with 7 bases identical to TRBD1. This CDR3 comprises 14 residues. The germline V gene has CDR1 SGHKS and CDR2 YYEKEE (reference sequence). The V and J ends lost 0 bases and 7 bases, in that order; junction bases with no gene match: 6. CDR3: CASSLGGQELEAFF. The CDR3 DNA sequence: TGTGCCAGCAGCTTGGGCGGACAGGAACTTGAAGCTTTCTTT.

Ten or more counts support this clonotype. V usage is TRBV10-2 and J usage is TRBJ1-1, with unresolved D. The V end was cut by 0 bases, the J end by 0 bases, with 8 bases between. Germline CDR1 reads WSHSY; CDR2 reads SAAADI. This CDR3 has 15 amino acids. The CDR3 region has the DNA TGCGCCAGCAGTGAGTCCCTGGGAATGAACACTGAAGCTTTCTTT. Translation: CASSESLGMNTEAFF.

This clonotype was counted ten times or more. The gene calls are TRBV19 and TRBJ2-1; 8 positions match TRBD2. CDR1 LNHDA and CDR2 SQIVND come from the germline V gene (reference sequence). Losses at the gene ends were 9 bases for V and 4 bases for J; bases not matched to a gene: 11. The CDR3 has 15 residues. The CDR3 loop is CASRRGGGNYNEQFF. CDR3 DNA sequence: TGTGCCAGCCGCCGGGGCGGGGGGAATTACAATGAGCAGTTCTTC.

As DNA, the CDR3 is TGTGCCAGTCGTGGGTTCAACGAAGAGACCCAGTACTTC. This gives the protein CASRGFNEETQYF. J is TRBJ2-5 and V is TRBV5-5, with D hard to call. Germline loops: CDR1 SGHKS, CDR2 YYEKEE (reference sequence). This CDR3 has 13 residues. V shed 8 bases and J shed 3 bases, with 14 bases lying between them.

This clonotype has at least ten counts. J is TRBJ2-5 and V is TRBV7-9; perhaps TRBD2 as D (5 bases). Germline V lookup: CDR1 SEHNR, CDR2 FQNEAQ (reference sequence). V was shortened by 3 bases and J by 5 bases, with 16 bases between the two germline ends. The CDR3 is 15 amino acids. CDR3 sequence: CASSFSRTGMETQYF. The CDR3 coding sequence is TGTGCCAGCAGCTTCTCGCGGACTGGGATGGAGACCCAGTACTTC. Variable domain in full (rest from reference TRBV7-9 and TRBJ2-5): DTGVSQNPRHKITKRGQNVTFRCDPISEHNRLYWYRQTLGQGPEFLTYFQNEAQLEKSRLLSDRFSAERPKGSFSTLEIQRTEQGDSAMYLCASSFSRTGMETQYFGPGTRLLVL.

In this sample, this clonotype turned up many times. V is TRBV20-1 and J is TRBJ2-1, with 12 positions matching TRBD2. V was pared by 4 bases and J by 4 bases, with 8 bases of the junction left unmatched. CDR1 is DFQATT, CDR2 SNEGSKA, per germline (reference sequence). The CDR3 is 16 residues long. CDR3 sequence reads: CSAKPRTSGKYNEQFF. Here the CDR3 DNA reads TGCAGTGCTAAGCCTAGGACTAGCGGGAAATACAATGAGCAGTTCTTC.

This clonotype showed up many times. The chain employs TRBV15 and TRBJ1-1; no reliable D call. The V gene lost 0 bases and the J gene lost 0 bases, with 8 bases spanning the gap. Germline assignment: CDR1 LNHNV and CDR2 YYDKDF (reference sequence). The CDR3 totals 15 residues. In DNA form, the CDR3 reads TGTGCCACCAGCAGAGATTTAGGGCTGAACACTGAAGCTTTCTTT. This encodes CATSRDLGLNTEAFF.

This clonotype has a count of ten or more. The genes are TRBV6-5 and TRBJ2-1; 13 bases line up with TRBD2. The CDR3 has 19 amino acids. V lost 7 bases, J lost 0 bases, and 12 bases stayed unmatched. In germline, CDR1 is MNHEY, CDR2 SVGAGI. The CDR3 DNA reads TGTGCCAGCACTTCCGCGGGACTAGCGGGGCCTAGCTCCTACAATGAGCAGTTCTTC. Translation: CASTSAGLAGPSSYNEQFF.

This clonotype has only a few counts. The chain combines TRBV18 with TRBJ2-1; 7 bases agree with TRBD1. The CDR3 covers 16 residues. Trimming removed 0 bases from V and 4 bases from J; junction bases left unmatched: 6. CDR1 KGHSH and CDR2 LQKENI come from the germline V gene. CDR3 nucleotide sequence: TGTGCCAGCTCACCACCTACAGGGACAGTGTACAATGAGCAGTTCTTC. It is translated as CASSPPTGTVYNEQFF.

In DNA, the CDR3 is TGTGCCAGCAGCTACCGCCATGGGACAGCATACGAGCAGTACTTC. It codes for CASSYRHGTAYEQYF. The J gene is TRBJ2-7, the V gene TRBV6-5; 7 bases are shared with TRBD1. CDR3 size: 15 residues. The germline V gene encodes CDR1 MNHEY and CDR2 SVGAGI. V gave up 6 bases and J gave up 4 bases; unmatched junction bases: 12.

The rearrangement joins TRBV4-3 to TRBJ2-3; D is unresolved. This CDR3 region has 14 residues. Germline V CDR1 and CDR2: LGHNA, YSLEER. V was clipped by 1 base and J by 1 base, with 6 bases between them. CDR3: CASSQVGRTDTQYF. For the CDR3, the DNA is TGCGCCAGCAGCCAAGTAGGGCGCACAGATACGCAGTATTTT.

This clonotype has ten or more counts. The rearrangement joins TRBV20-1 to TRBJ2-1, with 9 positions matching TRBD2. The V gene end was trimmed by 6 bases and the J gene end by 10 bases; junction bases not matched to a gene: 19. Germline V gene data show CDR1 as DFQATT and CDR2 as SNEGSKA (reference sequence). CDR3 length: 16 amino acids. The CDR3 DNA reads TGCAGTGCCCCCCGACAGGGCGGGAGGGCATTCCGAGAGCAGTTCTTC. Its translation is CSAPRQGGRAFREQFF.

The chain recombines TRBV10-1 with TRBJ2-1; 9 bases match TRBD2. The germline V gene encodes CDR1 WNHNN and CDR2 SYGVQD (reference sequence). The CDR3 has 16 residues. Losses at the gene ends were 5 bases for V and 8 bases for J; bases not matched to a gene: 13. CDR3 protein: CASSPIAGALRDEQFF. The CDR3 DNA follows: TGCGCCAGCAGTCCCATAGCGGGAGCCCTACGCGATGAGCAGTTCTTC.